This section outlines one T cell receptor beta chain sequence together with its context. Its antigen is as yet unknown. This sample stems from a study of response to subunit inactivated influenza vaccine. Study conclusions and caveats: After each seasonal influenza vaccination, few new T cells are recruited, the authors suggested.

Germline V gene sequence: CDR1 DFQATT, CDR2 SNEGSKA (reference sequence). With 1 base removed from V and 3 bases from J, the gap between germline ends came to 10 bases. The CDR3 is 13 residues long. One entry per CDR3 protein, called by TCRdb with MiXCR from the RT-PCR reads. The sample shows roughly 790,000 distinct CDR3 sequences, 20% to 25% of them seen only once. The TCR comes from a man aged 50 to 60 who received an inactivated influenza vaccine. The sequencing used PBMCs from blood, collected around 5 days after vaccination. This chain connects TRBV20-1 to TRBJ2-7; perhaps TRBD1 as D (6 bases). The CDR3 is CSARVGQSYEQYF. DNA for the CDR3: TGCAGTGCTAGAGTGGGACAAAGCTACGAGCAGTACTTC.